A selection of T cell receptor beta chains follows, all from one sample in a study of memory CD4+ T cells and cytomegalovirus serostatus. Only in-frame clones appear in the TCRdb table, and some are missing; sequencing was by immunoSEQ multiplex PCR. The sample yields 45,000 to 60,000 clones, about 83% seen once. Input material: memory CD4+ T cells from blood. All receptors derive from an adult in good health and CMV-seropositive. Both conserved end residues are part of each CDR3. D genes are given only for firm matches. Size tells how often a clone was seen (once, few, many) or the class of an expanded clone, and some rows leave it out.

D	V	size	J	CDR3	DNA
TRBD2	TRBV7-2	NA	TRBJ2-7	CASSPRGSGGAYEQYF	TGTGCCAGCAGCCCCCGGGGTAGCGGGGGGGCTTACGAGCAGTACTTC
NA	TRBV15	NA	TRBJ2-6	CATSRGRSSGANVLTF	TGTGCCACCAGCAGAGGCCGTAGCTCTGGGGCCAACGTCCTGACTTTC
NA	TRBV6-5	NA	TRBJ2-5	CASSYGRVETQYF	TGTGCCAGCAGTTACGGCAGGGTAGAGACCCAGTACTTC
NA	TRBV10-1	few	TRBJ2-6	CASSDPPIAQSRANVLTF	TGCGCCAGCAGTGATCCACCAATCGCACAAAGTCGGGCCAACGTCCTGACTTTC
NA	TRBV14	NA	TRBJ1-1	CASSPLGVRGAGEAFF	TGTGCCAGCAGCCCCTTGGGGGTGCGGGGGGCCGGAGAAGCTTTCTTT
NA	TRBV5-1	NA	TRBJ1-1	CASSPEGQMNTEAFF	TGCGCCAGCAGCCCCGAAGGGCAGATGAACACTGAAGCTTTCTTT
TRBD1	TRBV4-1	NA	TRBJ1-2	CASSQDPGRGLGYTF	TGCGCCAGCAGCCAAGACCCGGGGAGGGGGCTGGGCTACACCTTC
TRBD2	TRBV7-8	NA	TRBJ2-5	CASSQGRVRETQYF	TGTGCCAGCAGCCAAGGGAGGGTTCGGGAGACCCAGTACTTC
TRBD1	TRBV5-1	few	TRBJ2-5	CASRWDRSVETQYF	TGCGCCAGCAGATGGGACAGGAGCGTAGAGACCCAGTACTTC
NA	TRBV6-6	NA	TRBJ1-1	CASSPGADGGTFF	TGTGCCAGCAGTCCGGGGGCTGACGGGGGAACTTTCTTT
NA	TRBV6-4	NA	TRBJ2-3	CASSRNGGTDTQYF	TGTGCCAGCAGTCGAAACGGGGGAACAGATACGCAGTATTTT
NA	TRBV6-5	few	TRBJ1-2	CASSYSGVYGYTF	TGTGCCAGCAGTTATTCTGGCGTTTATGGCTACACCTTC
TRBD1	TRBV5-4	few	TRBJ1-1	CASSTGQGMNTEAFF	TGTGCCAGCAGCACGGGACAGGGTATGAACACTGAAGCTTTCTTT
NA	TRBV4-2	NA	TRBJ1-6	CASSQDRWDSPLHF	TGTGCCAGCAGCCAAGATCGTTGGGATTCACCCCTCCACTTT
NA	TRBV27	once	TRBJ1-2	CASSPRAPRNYGYTF	TGTGCCAGCAGTCCGCGAGCCCCCCGGAACTATGGCTACACCTTC
NA	TRBV28	NA	TRBJ1-4	CASSSPAPGREKLFF	TGTGCCAGCAGTAGCCCGGCCCCGGGGCGTGAAAAACTGTTTTTT
TRBD2	TRBV7-2	NA	TRBJ2-3	CASSQSGVGTDTQYF	TGTGCCAGCAGCCAAAGCGGGGTGGGCACAGATACGCAGTATTTT
TRBD2	TRBV2	NA	TRBJ2-5	CASSAPTSGGQETQYF	TGTGCCAGCAGTGCCCCGACTAGCGGGGGCCAAGAGACCCAGTACTTC
NA	TRBV28	NA	TRBJ1-4	CASTPSGQGRRREKLFF	TGTGCCAGCACCCCCTCAGGACAAGGCAGAAGAAGGGAAAAACTGTTTTTT
TRBD2	TRBV2	NA	TRBJ2-7	CASSEGLAGVGEQYF	TGTGCCAGCAGTGAGGGACTAGCGGGAGTAGGCGAGCAGTACTTC
TRBD1	TRBV7-2	NA	TRBJ2-7	CASSLGQAPEQYF	TGTGCCAGCAGCCTAGGACAGGCCCCCGAGCAGTACTTC
TRBD2	TRBV18	NA	TRBJ2-1	CASSPRTSGSPHNEQFF	TGTGCCAGCTCACCAAGGACTAGCGGGAGCCCCCACAATGAGCAGTTCTTC
NA	TRBV29-1	NA	TRBJ1-1	CSVAHGATEAFF	TGCAGCGTCGCCCACGGGGCCACTGAAGCTTTCTTT
NA	TRBV6-5	NA	TRBJ1-1	CASSYSRGAKDFF	TGTGCCAGCAGTTACTCAAGGGGGGCCAAGGATTTCTTT
NA	TRBV25-1	NA	TRBJ1-1	CASSEWTKTDTEAFF	TGTGCCAGCAGTGAATGGACGAAGACGGACACTGAAGCTTTCTTT
TRBD2	TRBV6-6	NA	TRBJ2-7	CASSLGLAHEQYF	TGTGCCAGCAGTTTGGGACTAGCGCACGAGCAGTACTTC
NA	TRBV30	NA	TRBJ1-5	CAWPAEYSNQPQHF	TGTGCCTGGCCAGCCGAGTATAGCAATCAGCCCCAGCATTTT
NA	TRBV9	NA	TRBJ1-3	CASSSSYRAVNTIYF	TGTGCCAGCAGCTCGAGCTACAGGGCTGTAAACACCATATATTTT